This TCR beta chain comes out of a study of identical twins. Both ends counted, the CDR3 spans 12 residues. Findings of the study overall: Zero-insertion analyses were open to partial confounding by invariant MAIT and iNKT cells. When twins shared out-of-frame alpha sequences, those sequences had excess low generation probability.

Of note for this clonotype: Its cognate antigen is unknown. The conserved phenylalanine or tryptophan is not found at the CDR3 terminus, so this likely reflects a read error. No DNA is shown, since the ends of the CDR3 on it are uncertain; the CDR3 is the one TCRdb lists.

Template switching added a universal primer binding site, and final cDNA carried unique molecular identifiers. TCRdb reanalysed the 5' RACE reads using MiXCR and keeps one entry per CDR3 protein. The data show 450,000 or so distinct CDR3 sequences, 14% seen once. The same sample was also used in a study of yellow fever vaccine responses in identical twins. That investigation notes: Twins' vaccine T cell responses reportedly seemed partly convergent and partly personalized.

The sample comprised CD4+ T cells sorted from blood. V usage is TRBV12-3 or TRBV12-4 and J usage is TRBJ2-7; TRBD1, as called in the table, went unchecked against the DNA. The receptor was isolated from a woman aged 18-29 years in good health. The chain's CDR3 is CASSLGSGTVFC.